The 25 T cell receptor beta chains listed next were all sequenced from one sample in a study of molecular identifiers for immune sequencing clone quantification. Via MiXCR, TCRdb re-called the PCR reads, giving one row per CDR3 protein. The table records about 63,000 distinct CDR3 sequences, around 19% of them present only once. The sample comprised naive CD8+ T cells from blood, with Jurkat cell RNA spiked in. The subset: FACS-sorted CD8+CD4-CCR7+CD45RA+ naive T cells. The receptor set was obtained from a human donor in good health. Some libraries in this study had Jurkat cell RNA spiked in.

This clonotype was seen ten or more times. One junction end does not reproduce the germline sequence, and a read error may be involved. This chain connects TRBV20-1 to TRBJ2-3; D may be TRBD1 or TRBD2 (5 bases each). The CDR3 length is 15 residues. Germline-derived CDR1 and CDR2 are DFQATT and SNEGSKA (reference sequence). The CDR3 spells CSAAQGPPSRDTQYF. Here the CDR3 DNA reads TGCAGTGCTGCGCAGGGACCCCCTAGCAGAGATACGCAGTATTTT.

A word on this clonotype: A much more abundant neighbour one base away suggests this may be a read error. The chain combines TRBV27 with TRBJ2-1, with D perhaps matching TRBD2 (6 bases). The CDR3 spans 14 residues. Trimming shortened V by 5 bases and J by 5 bases, and 13 bases separated the two germline ends. From germline, CDR1 is MNHEY and CDR2 SMNVEV (reference sequence). The CDR3 nucleotides are TGTGCCAGCAGTCCGGGACTCTGGGACAATGAGCAGTTCTTC. Translated: CASSPGLWDNEQFF.

This clonotype was recorded many times. The chain joins TRBV10-2 to TRBJ2-1; the D gene is possibly TRBD2 (5 bases). Germline-derived CDR1 and CDR2 are WSHSY and SAAADI. The CDR3 is 14 residues long. V was trimmed by 3 bases and J by 8 bases, leaving 14 bases between them. CDR3 loop: CASSDAGKSDEQFF. CDR3 DNA sequence: TGCGCCAGCAGTGACGCCGGGAAATCGGATGAGCAGTTCTTC.

In its sample, this clonotype was seen many times. This chain uses TRBV10-3 with TRBJ2-7; 9 nucleotides agree with TRBD1. Germline trimming cut 3 bases from V and 2 bases from J; bases unmatched to any gene: 5. Germline V lookup: CDR1 ENHRY, CDR2 SYGVKD. This CDR3 comprises 15 residues. The CDR3 reads CAISEKDRGAYEQYF. CDR3 in DNA: TGTGCCATCAGTGAAAAGGACAGGGGCGCCTACGAGCAGTACTTC.

As to this clonotype: Possible read error: a much larger clone is one base away. J is TRBJ1-4 and V is TRBV6-5; no clear D gene. The length of the CDR3 is 14 residues. The V gene lost 7 bases and the J gene lost 0 bases, with 9 bases spanning the gap. CDR1 MNHEY and CDR2 SVGAGI come from the germline V gene. CDR3 nucleotides: TGTGCCAGCAACCGAGGGACAACTAATGAAAAACTGTTTTTT. It translates to CASNRGTTNEKLFF.

In regard to this clonotype: A much larger clone differs from this one at a single base, so this may be a read error. The chain uses TRBV6-1 and TRBJ1-5, with TRBD1 matching over 7 bases. Germline values: CDR1 MNHNS, CDR2 SASEGT. With V trimmed by 6 bases and J by 0 bases, 8 bases remained unmatched. The CDR3 length is 16 residues. DNA of the CDR3: TGTGCCAGCAGAGCCGGGACAGAGAATAGCAATCAGCCCCAGCATTTT. This gives the protein CASRAGTENSNQPQHF.

As regards this clonotype: Being one base from a much bigger clone, this may be a read error. The rearrangement uses TRBV27 and TRBJ2-7; 8 bases agree with TRBD2. The length of the CDR3 is 18 residues. CDR1 and CDR2 (germline): MNHEY, SMNVEV (reference sequence). V was pared by 5 bases and J by 0 bases, with 15 bases of the junction left unmatched. For the CDR3, the DNA is TGTGCCAGCAGTACCCTGCGGGAGGCCCTCGGACGCTCCTACGAGCAGTACGTC. Translation: CASSTLREALGRSYEQYV.

The chain carries TRBV3-1 and TRBJ2-7, with D unclear. Trimming stripped 6 bases from V and 0 bases from J, with 21 bases between. Germline V lookup: CDR1 LGHDT, CDR2 YNNKEL (reference sequence). The CDR3 has 17 residues. As DNA, the CDR3 is TGTGCCAGCAGGCAGACCACTCCAACAAGGAGCTCCTACGAGCAGTACTTC. Residues: CASRQTTPTRSSYEQYF.

As regards this clonotype: This clone may be a read error of a much larger clone one base away. The chain links TRBV27 to TRBJ2-7; 7 bases fit TRBD2. The V gene's germline CDR1 is MNHEY and CDR2 SMNVEV (reference sequence). Germline trimming cut 3 bases from V and 6 bases from J; bases unmatched to any gene: 14. The CDR3 has 16 residues. The CDR3 sequence is CASSFQSLAGACEQYF. As DNA, the CDR3 is TGTGCCAGCAGTTTTCAGTCCCTGGCGGGAGCCTGCGAGCAGTACTTC.

This clonotype was seen only a few times. The rearrangement uses TRBV27 and TRBJ2-7; 8 nucleotides agree with TRBD1. This CDR3 has 14 amino acids. Looked up from germline, CDR1 is MNHEY and CDR2 is SMNVEV (reference sequence). The junction had 8 bases not matched to a gene; V was cut back by 5 bases and J by 5 bases. CDR3 coding DNA: TGTGCCAGCAGTGGCGACAGGGGAAAACACGAGCAGTACTTC. It encodes CASSGDRGKHEQYF.

In this sample, this clonotype turned up a few times. This clone may be a read error of a much larger clone one base away. This chain links TRBV28 with TRBJ1-6, with 7 bases identical to TRBD1. From germline, CDR1 is MDHEN and CDR2 SYDVKM. The V gene end was trimmed by 4 bases and the J gene end by 10 bases; junction bases not matched to a gene: 10. The CDR3 contains 15 residues. In DNA form, the CDR3 reads TGTGCCAGCAGTTGGTCTAGACAGGGCCGATCACCCCTCCACTTT. Translating gives CASSWSRQGRSPLHF.

The rearrangement links TRBV12-3 or TRBV12-4 to TRBJ1-1; TRBD1 is a possible D gene (6 bases). V was pared by 10 bases and J by 4 bases, with 13 bases between. The CDR3 totals 12 residues. CDR3 in amino acids: CATKGGGTEAFF. The CDR3 DNA is TGTGCCACTAAAGGGGGGGGCACTGAAGCTTTCTTT.

V is TRBV7-9 and J is TRBJ1-2; no clear D gene. The CDR3 totals 12 residues. Germline values: CDR1 SEHNR, CDR2 FQNEAQ (reference sequence). Between the trimmed V and J ends, which lost 2 bases and 7 bases, there was a span of 8 bases. The CDR3 sequence is CASSLIGLGYTF. The CDR3 nucleotides are TGTGCCAGCAGCTTAATCGGGCTTGGCTACACCTTC.

Of note for this clonotype: The junction shows a germline mismatch at one end, possibly a read error. This chain connects TRBV7-9 to TRBJ1-1; D is unresolved. Germline V gene lookup returns CDR1 SEHNR and CDR2 FQNEAQ (reference sequence). The CDR3 loop spans 13 amino acids. The CDR3 DNA sequence: TGTGCCAGCAGCTTCGGGCTTAACACTGGAGCTTTCTTT. Amino acids: CASSFGLNTGAFF.

In the case of this clonotype: Just one base apart from a much larger clone, this may be a read error. CDR3 protein: CASTTDPDTQYF. CDR3 nucleotides: TGTGCCAGCACCACGGACCCAGATACGCAGTATTTT. The chain combines TRBV9 with TRBJ2-3; D gene ambiguous. Germline CDR1 SGDLS, CDR2 YYNGEE. The length of the CDR3 is 12 residues. Trimming left V 6 bases short and J 4 bases short, with 9 bases between.

The sample holds many counts of this clonotype. This chain's CDR3 is CASSYDSLAKNIQYF. The CDR3 bases are TGTGCCAGCAGCTACGACAGCCTAGCCAAAAACATTCAGTACTTC. V and J are TRBV9 and TRBJ2-4; D perhaps matches TRBD1 (5 bases). The CDR3 spans 15 residues. The germline V and J ends were trimmed by 4 bases and 0 bases, with 11 bases remaining between them. Germline CDR1 is SGDLS and CDR2 is YYNGEE.

As for this clonotype: This may stem from a read error, because a much larger clone lies one nucleotide away. The gene calls are TRBV19 and TRBJ1-2, with a weak D call TRBD1 (5 bases). Trimming removed 7 bases at V and 2 bases at J, with 23 bases between. Germline assignment: CDR1 LNHDA and CDR2 SQIVND (reference sequence). The CDR3 is made up of 17 amino acids. DNA for the CDR3: TGTGCCAGTACCCTTACCGGGGACTATTTCCCCAACTATGGCTACACCTTC. It yields the protein CASTLTGDYFPNYGYTF.

The rearrangement uses TRBV20-1 and TRBJ1-1; D unresolved. The CDR3 consists of 17 residues. V was trimmed by 0 bases and J by 0 bases, leaving 17 bases between them. From germline, CDR1 is DFQATT and CDR2 SNEGSKA (reference sequence). The CDR3 loop is CSARDSPTYGLNTEAFF. The CDR3 coding sequence is TGCAGTGCTAGAGATTCCCCAACCTATGGCTTGAACACTGAAGCTTTCTTT.

With respect to this clonotype: With a much larger clone just one base away, this may be a read error. This chain joins TRBV29-1 and TRBJ2-7, with TRBD2 matching 7 bases. The V gene's germline CDR1 is SQVTM and CDR2 ANQGSEA. V shed 4 bases and J 6 bases; nucleotides not matched to a gene: 9. The length of the CDR3 is 13 residues. This CDR3 reads CSVVKRGACEQYF. The CDR3 coding sequence is TGCAGCGTTGTTAAGCGGGGAGCCTGCGAGCAGTACTTC.

This clonotype has only one observation. The chain links TRBV15 to TRBJ2-7; a weak D match, TRBD2 (5 bases). Per germline, CDR1 LNHNV and CDR2 YYDKDF (reference sequence). The CDR3 is 14 amino acids. With 9 bases removed from V and 3 bases from J, the gap between germline ends came to 18 bases. CDR3 loop: CATSPDSGYYEQYF. The CDR3 DNA sequence: TGTGCCACTTCCCCGGACTCCGGCTACTACGAGCAGTACTTC.

CDR3 sequence reads: CASGFFSRDEQFF. The CDR3 DNA reads as TGTGCTAGTGGTTTCTTTAGTAGGGATGAGCAGTTCTTC. This rearrangement joins TRBV12-5 to TRBJ2-1, with D unresolved. The V gene lost 3 bases and the J gene lost 8 bases, with 11 bases spanning the gap. This CDR3 has 13 residues. Looked up from germline, CDR1 is LGHNT and CDR2 is FRNRAP.

The chain couples TRBV20-1 to TRBJ2-1; weak D call: TRBD1 (6 bases). With 4 bases removed from V and 6 bases from J, the gap between germline ends came to 22 bases. CDR1 is DFQATT, CDR2 SNEGSKA, per germline (reference sequence). The CDR3 extends over 16 amino acids. The CDR3 loop is CSANTLRGSLGNEQFF. CDR3 coding DNA: TGCAGTGCTAATACACTCAGGGGATCTTTAGGCAATGAGCAGTTCTTC.

A word on this clonotype: A single base separates this from a much larger clone, so it may be a read error. The CDR3 does not end in the conserved phenylalanine or tryptophan, so this is likely a read error. The chain has TRBV2 and TRBJ2-7; 8 bases map to TRBD2. The CDR3 consists of 15 residues. CDR1 SNHLY and CDR2 FYNNEI come from the germline V gene. Germline trimming cut 6 bases from V and 0 bases from J; bases unmatched to any gene: 7. DNA for the CDR3: TGTGCCAGCAGCGCCACGACTAGCGTCTCCTACGAGCAGTACTCC. This translates into CASSATTSVSYEQYS.

This clonotype came up many times. As DNA, the CDR3 is TGTGCCAGCAGCACCAACTACGAGCAGTACTTC. Protein sequence: CASSTNYEQYF. The V gene is TRBV11-2, the J gene TRBJ2-7; D is undetermined. V was cut by 5 bases and J by 3 bases, with 5 bases left in between. CDR3 length: 11 amino acids. Germline V lookup: CDR1 SGHAT, CDR2 FQNNGV.

This clonotype has at least ten counts. This chain connects TRBV18 to TRBJ2-4; 9 nucleotides align to TRBD1. The CDR3 sequence is 15 residues long. Unmatched junction bases numbered 6, after V lost 3 bases and J lost 6 bases. Per germline, CDR1 KGHSH and CDR2 LQKENI. The CDR3 spells CASSPPGQGVNIQYF. The CDR3 coding sequence is TGTGCCAGCTCACCGCCGGGACAGGGTGTAAACATTCAGTACTTC.